This T cell receptor beta chain stems from a study of CD8+ T cells in alopecia areata. Treatment indicated: oral pan-JAK inhibitor, 5-10 mg twice daily. cDNA reverse transcribed from extracted RNA served as the sequencing template. The protocol was immunoSEQ multiplex PCR, while the TCRdb copy is restricted to in-frame clones and leaves out a portion. Of some 190,000 clones in the sample, roughly 70% are singletons; the top ten hold approximately 1.4%. Germline CDR1 and CDR2: SEHNR and FQNEAQ (reference sequence). CDR3 length equals 15 residues. Trimming took off 1 base at V and 4 bases at J, with 13 bases between the two ends. This clone was seen only once.

The specimen comprised CD4+ T cells sorted from blood, sampled at week 49, from a patient treated with tofacitinib. This rearrangement joins TRBV7-9 to TRBJ1-1; no firm D call. This sequence was found in a human donor with alopecia areata. In nucleotides, the CDR3 is TGTGCCAGCAGCTTAGTATCAGGCGAAGGCACTGAAGCTTTCTTT. This sequence encodes CASSLVSGEGTEAFF.